A single sample is the source of the 18 T cell receptor beta chains below, sequenced in a study of T cell responses to AZD1222 COVID-19 vaccine (dated by TCRdb to 2020 to 2023). The library was obtained by the immunoSEQ multiplex PCR assay. The source is immuneACCESS, and TCRdb retained only in-frame sequences with V and J called. Part of the clones is not carried over; for the studies checked, unresolved V genes explain less than half of this, and the remainder is unexplained. For this sample the table gives under 50,000 clones, of which around nine tenths were detected only once. The ten largest clones capture roughly 5% of the sample. According to the study, the label for this sample's time point signals: about 28 days (+/-7) after the second vaccine dose. The input for sequencing was peripheral blood, taken 28 days after the second AZD1222 dose. These receptors originate from an adult who received the AZD1222 COVID-19 vaccine.

J is TRBJ1-2 and V is TRBV5-1, with 8 bases matching TRBD1. CDR1 SGHRS and CDR2 YFSETQ come from the germline V gene. The V gene end was trimmed by 0 bases and the J gene end by 3 bases; junction bases not matched to a gene: 7. This CDR3 has 16 amino acids. The CDR3 nucleotides read TGCGCCAGCAGCTTGGATCTGGACAGGGTAGACTATGGCTACACCTTC. Translated: CASSLDLDRVDYGYTF.

The chain carries TRBV9 and TRBJ1-6; D is undetermined. Looked up from germline, CDR1 is SGDLS and CDR2 is YYNGEE. Deletions cut 0 bases from V and 11 bases from J, with 9 bases between. The CDR3 is 13 amino acids. The CDR3 loop is CASSVESGAPLHF. Here the CDR3 DNA reads TGTGCCAGCAGCGTAGAGTCCGGGGCACCCCTCCACTTT.

V usage is TRBV27 and J usage is TRBJ1-1; D not certain. The CDR3 is 13 residues long. The ends were cut back, 2 bases at V and 0 bases at J, with 4 bases in the middle. The germline gives CDR1 MNHEY, CDR2 SMNVEV (reference sequence). Written as DNA, the CDR3 is TGTGCCAGCAGTTTAACCTTGAACACTGAAGCTTTCTTT. This translates into CASSLTLNTEAFF.

The chain uses TRBV19 and TRBJ1-4; TRBD1 matches 10 bases. The V segment lost 5 bases and the J segment 7 bases; nucleotides outside the gene matches: 13. The germline gives CDR1 LNHDA, CDR2 SQIVND (reference sequence). The CDR3 contains 17 residues. Written as DNA, the CDR3 is TGTGCCAGTAGTGCACTACCGGGACAGGGGTTAGGTGAAAAACTGTTTTTT. It codes for CASSALPGQGLGEKLFF.

The CDR3 sequence is CASSRLGWNTGELFF. CDR3 coding DNA: TGTGCCAGCAGCCGTCTCGGGTGGAACACCGGGGAGCTGTTTTTT. V usage is TRBV5-5 and J usage is TRBJ2-2; D remains ambiguous. Germline-derived CDR1 and CDR2 are SGHKS and YYEKEE (reference sequence). The CDR3 covers 15 residues. Trimming pared 4 bases from V and 1 base from J, leaving 11 bases between.

The J gene is TRBJ2-7, the V gene TRBV3-1 (or the pseudogene TRBV3-2); 9 bases fit TRBD2. Germline CDR1 is LGHDT and CDR2 is YNNKEL (reference sequence). After removal of 6 bases from V and 1 base from J, the junction contained 1 base not matched to a gene. The CDR3 extends over 13 amino acids. CDR3 residues: CASRTSGSYEQYF. The CDR3 nucleotides read TGTGCCAGCAGGACTAGCGGTTCCTACGAGCAGTACTTC.

The chain recombines TRBV7-8 with TRBJ2-7, with 11 bases lining up with TRBD1. The V segment lost 5 bases and the J segment 3 bases; nucleotides outside the gene matches: 3. This CDR3 contains 14 residues. Germline CDR1 SGHVS, CDR2 FQNEAQ. CDR3 DNA: TGTGCCAGCAGCGCCGGGACAGGGGGCTACGAGCAGTACTTC. Protein: CASSAGTGGYEQYF.

This chain connects TRBV28 to TRBJ2-3; D uncertain. The CDR3 totals 12 residues. Germline values: CDR1 MDHEN, CDR2 SYDVKM. The V end was cut by 2 bases, the J end by 3 bases, with 3 bases between. The CDR3 coding sequence is TGTGCCAGCAGTTTACGGACAGATACGCAGTATTTT. It specifies CASSLRTDTQYF.

This chain connects TRBV2 to TRBJ2-5; no clear D gene. Germline values: CDR1 SNHLY, CDR2 FYNNEI. Trimming removed 5 bases at V and 5 bases at J, with 9 bases between. The CDR3 is made up of 12 amino acids. This chain's CDR3 is CASSLTRETQYF. For the CDR3, the DNA is TGTGCCAGCAGTCTGACAAGGGAGACCCAGTACTTC.

The rearrangement joins TRBV21-1 to TRBJ2-3; the table's D gene call, TRBD2, was not cross checked with the DNA. TRBV21-1 is annotated as a pseudogene. The CDR3 contains 18 residues. The CDR3 reads CASSLRGGLANSTDTQYF. The CDR3 DNA sequence: TGTGCCAGCAGCCTACGGGGGGGACTAGCGAACAGCACAGATACGCAGTATTTT.

The chain is built from TRBV9 and TRBJ2-1; 9 bases agree with TRBD1. Germline V lookup: CDR1 SGDLS, CDR2 YYNGEE. Trimming at V came to 4 bases and at J to 2 bases, leaving 4 bases not matched to a gene. The CDR3 is 15 residues long. The CDR3 bases are TGTGCCAGCAGCCCTCGACAGGGGGCCTACAATGAGCAGTTCTTC. This sequence encodes CASSPRQGAYNEQFF.

CDR3 bases: TGTGCCAGCAGTTCTCGGGACAGGGGGCGTATTGGCTACACCTTC. This encodes CASSSRDRGRIGYTF. The J gene is TRBJ1-2, the V gene TRBV28, with TRBD1 identical over 12 bases. V dropped 4 bases and J dropped 7; count of bases not matched to a gene: 7. CDR3 size: 15 residues. CDR1 is MDHEN and CDR2 is SYDVKM in the germline V gene.

The chain employs TRBV19 and TRBJ1-3; D is undetermined. Germline CDR1 and CDR2: LNHDA and SQIVND (reference sequence). Between the trimmed V and J ends, which lost 7 bases and 2 bases, there was a span of 9 bases. CDR3 length: 13 amino acids. The CDR3, as DNA: TGTGCCAGTACCGACGGGGCTGGAAACACCATATATTTT. Its protein is CASTDGAGNTIYF.

J is TRBJ2-1 and V is TRBV9, with D possibly TRBD2 on 6 matching bases. V was trimmed by 0 bases and J by 4 bases, leaving 17 bases between them. This CDR3 spans 17 amino acids. Germline CDR1 reads SGDLS; CDR2 reads YYNGEE. The CDR3 sequence: CASSVDGGYKGYNEQFF. CDR3 DNA sequence: TGTGCCAGCAGCGTAGACGGGGGATACAAGGGGTACAATGAGCAGTTCTTC.

The chain carries TRBV4-1 and TRBJ2-6; D gene unclear. This CDR3 comprises 17 residues. Trimming shortened V by 2 bases and J by 2 bases, and 13 bases separated the two germline ends. The germline V gene encodes CDR1 MGHRA and CDR2 YSYEKL. Here the CDR3 DNA reads TGCGCCAGCAGCCAAACCAGTACCGTTGCTGGGGCCAACGTCCTGACTTTC. Translating it yields CASSQTSTVAGANVLTF.

The rearrangement uses TRBV5-7 and TRBJ1-1; D might be TRBD1 (6 bases). TRBV5-7 has ORF status, its function being uncertain. The V and J ends lost 1 base and 3 bases respectively, with 10 bases between them. This CDR3 has 14 residues. CDR3 coding DNA: TGTGCCAGCAGCTTGCCAGGGGCGGACACTGAAGCTTTCTTT. Translated, it gives CASSLPGADTEAFF.

The chain employs TRBV7-9 and TRBJ1-6; a possible D gene is TRBD1 (6 bases). The germline gives CDR1 SEHNR, CDR2 FQNEAQ (reference sequence). The CDR3 runs to 15 residues. Trimming removed 7 bases at V and 2 bases at J, with 12 bases between. This CDR3 is CASTKQGTYNSPLHF. The CDR3 DNA reads TGTGCCAGCACCAAGCAGGGGACCTATAATTCACCCCTCCACTTT.

V and J are TRBV27 and TRBJ1-2, with D unclear. V lost 0 bases and J lost 4, with 12 bases in between. The V gene's germline CDR1 is MNHEY and CDR2 SMNVEV (reference sequence). The CDR3 is 15 amino acids. The chain's CDR3 is CASSLSSGTAYGYTF. CDR3 nucleotides: TGTGCCAGCAGTTTATCGTCGGGAACAGCCTATGGCTACACCTTC.